The clone carrying this T cell receptor beta chain was detected ten times or more. Its antigen is still unknown. The read terminates 3 residues ahead of where the CDR3 ends, so the germline J gene completes it. This record comes from a study of T cell clonality in common variable immunodeficiency. Study-level points and caveats: Common variable immunodeficiency TCR beta sequences reportedly had fewer deletions and N-nucleotide insertions. Repertoire-complication correlations in CVID were limited by patient heterogeneity.

Assay: immunoSEQ multiplex PCR; the TCRdb copy retains only in-frame clones and omits some. The repertoire consists of 40,000 to 55,000 clones, none detected only once. The CDR3 has 15 amino acids. Trimming stripped 0 bases from V and 2 bases from J, with 8 bases between. CDR1 is MNHNS, CDR2 SASEGT, per germline. Sequencing was carried out using peripheral blood mononuclear cells. This TCR derives from a person between 18 and 70 years old in good health. The gene calls are TRBV6-1 and TRBJ1-5, with D maybe TRBD1 (5 bases). Incomplete CDR3 DNA: TGTGCCAGCAGTGAAGCGGGGGGAGGCAATCAGCCC. Its translation: CASSEAGGGNQP. The whole CDR3 reads CASSEAGGGNQPQHF.